This T cell receptor beta chain was captured in a study of blood T cell repertoires in COVID-19. In the study overall: PBMCs, B-cell-depleted T cells, or T cells were the source of the cDNA or gDNA that made up the material.

The study assigned cohorts using participant-reported clinical history. The assay was immunoSEQ multiplex PCR, and TCRdb's table has in-frame clones only and misses some. The data hold more than 400,000 clones, with about nine tenths observed a single time. Between the trimmed V and J ends, which lost 2 bases and 14 bases, there was a span of 10 bases. This CDR3 contains 11 residues. CDR1 and CDR2 from the germline V gene are SNHLY and FYNNEI. The rearrangement uses TRBV2 and TRBJ1-5, with D possibly matching TRBD1 (5 bases). Sequencing was performed on PBMCs or T cells enriched from blood (not recorded which). The origin of this receptor is a young woman who had recovered from COVID-19. This CDR3 reads CASSEPPGKHF. As DNA, the CDR3 is TGTGCCAGCAGTGAACCCCCAGGGAAGCATTTT.